This T cell receptor beta chain was found in a study of siplizumab effects on memory and regulatory T cells. Findings and caveats of the study: Naive T cells looked more diverse than memory cells, and they looked like major contributors to the alloresponse. It was never confirmed that proliferating Tregs from siplizumab cultures were suppressive. Mappable alloreactive CD4+ clones were on average around 74% Treg-derived with siplizumab, 25% to 30% in controls.

Germline V gene data show CDR1 as SGHRS and CDR2 as YFSETQ. The CDR3 sequence is 15 residues long. V gave up 3 bases and J gave up 3 bases; unmatched junction bases: 8. In regard to this clone: The antigen is undetermined.

Repertoires were generated with immunoSEQ multiplex PCR, while TCRdb's copy carries only in-frame clones and drops some. The table includes 110,000 or so clones, roughly 93% detected once. The clonotype originates from a human donor in good health. V and J are TRBV5-1 and TRBJ2-7; 8 bases fit TRBD2. The sample consisted of non-Treg CD4+ T cells sorted from blood. For the CDR3, the DNA is TGCGCCAGCAGCTCCCCGACTAGCGAGGTCTACGAGCAGTACTTC. Its protein is CASSSPTSEVYEQYF.